This T cell receptor beta chain was recovered during a study of T cell clonality in common variable immunodeficiency. Study-wide points: Compared with healthy controls, CVID subjects showed increased TCRbeta clonality, mostly in about a third. What drives increased CVID clonality needs T cell subpopulation sequencing.

TCRdb keeps only in-frame clones here, not all; method: immunoSEQ multiplex PCR. Observed in the sample are about 60,000 clones, none of them singletons. In this sample, this clone turned up many times. What it recognizes is unknown. From the germline J gene comes the end of the CDR3, since the read stops 3 residues before it. Between the trimmed V and J ends, which lost 6 bases and 4 bases, there was a span of 27 bases. The CDR3 has 18 residues. The chain carries TRBV12-3 or TRBV12-4 and TRBJ1-2; D possibly corresponds to TRBD1 (6 bases). The sample was peripheral blood mononuclear cells. The TCR sequence derives from a person aged 18 to 69 in good health. CDR3 DNA (partial): TGTGCCAGCAGCATCGACGCATCTCCCAGGGGATTGGGCTATGGC. Its translation is CASSIDASPRGLGYG. The CDR3 reads in full as CASSIDASPRGLGYGYTF.